These 22 T cell receptor beta chains originate from one sample sequenced in a study of regulatory T cells in long-lasting Graves disease. Investigators prepared the TCR beta libraries by applying iRepertoire HTBI primers and Arm-PCR of CDR3 regions. MiXCR, applied by TCRdb to the multiplex PCR reads, yields one record per CDR3 protein. The sample contains a few hundred thousand distinct CDR3 sequences, 12% of which appear only once. Time point: newly diagnosed GD, antithyroid drugs for less than 3 months. PBMCs were the source of the RNA used for TCR sequencing. The same specimen was also included in a second study, on T cells in Graves' hyperthyroidism and ophthalmopathy.

This material consisted of peripheral blood mononuclear cells (PBMCs), taken at new diagnosis, from a patient treated with antithyroid drugs. The receptors were gathered from a woman younger than 30 with Graves disease.

The sample holds many counts of this clonotype. The rearrangement uses TRBV27 and TRBJ1-1; D not resolved. Germline V gene sequence: CDR1 MNHEY, CDR2 SMNVEV (reference sequence). The CDR3 is 11 residues long. Trimming left V 9 bases short and J 1 base short, with 6 bases between. CDR3 DNA: TGTGCCAGTTTTTCGAACACTGAAGCTTTCTTT. This encodes CASFSNTEAFF.

This clonotype was detected many times. The chain recombines TRBV30 with TRBJ2-7; D is possibly TRBD2 (5 bases). Germline-derived CDR1 and CDR2 are GTSNPN and SVGIG (reference sequence). The CDR3 contains 13 residues. V lost 1 base and J lost 4, with 11 bases in between. CDR3 loop: CAWSGGIGYEQYF. CDR3 bases: TGTGCCTGGAGTGGAGGGATCGGTTACGAGCAGTACTTC.

This clonotype was seen a handful of times. The chain's CDR3 is CASSWAETQETQYF. For the CDR3, the DNA is TGTGCCAGCAGTTGGGCAGAAACCCAAGAGACCCAGTACTTC. The rearrangement uses TRBV6-5 and TRBJ2-5; D is undetermined. The CDR3 runs to 14 residues. CDR1 is MNHEY and CDR2 is SVGAGI in the germline V gene. Trimming cost V 4 bases and J 1 base, with 10 bases left between them.

Regarding this clonotype: This could be a read error, since a much larger clone is one nucleotide away. This chain links TRBV6-9 with TRBJ2-2; 12 positions match TRBD2. Germline values: CDR1 MNHGY, CDR2 SVAAGI. The CDR3 spans 18 residues. The DNA of the CDR3 is TGTGCCAGCAGTTACCGGACTAGCGGGATTGCGAACACCAGGGAGCTGTTTTTT. Amino acid sequence: CASSYRTSGIANTRELFF.

This clonotype came up many times. The CDR3 region is CASSLPQGTYNEQFF. CDR3 DNA: TGTGCCAGCAGCTTGCCCCAGGGTACCTACAATGAGCAGTTCTTC. The gene calls are TRBV11-1 and TRBJ2-1, with a tentative D call TRBD1 (5 bases). Trimming cost V 3 bases and J 2 bases, with 11 bases left between them. CDR3 size: 15 residues. Germline lookup yields CDR1 SGHAT and CDR2 FQDESV (reference sequence).

This clonotype was found many times. J is TRBJ1-1 and V is TRBV2; D is unclear. The CDR3 has 11 amino acids. Germline CDR1 SNHLY, CDR2 FYNNEI. Between the trimmed V and J ends, which lost 7 bases and 0 bases, there was a span of 3 bases. DNA of the CDR3: TGTGCCAGCATCATGAACACTGAAGCTTTCTTT. Translation gives CASIMNTEAFF.

This clonotype was detected ten times or more. CDR3 sequence: CASSEGQTNVYEQYF. The CDR3 DNA sequence: TGTGCCAGCAGTGAGGGACAAACAAACGTCTACGAGCAGTACTTC. The chain couples TRBV6-2 or TRBV6-3 to TRBJ2-7, with D maybe TRBD1 (6 bases). V lost 5 bases and J lost 3, with 17 bases in between. CDR1 and CDR2 from the germline V gene are MNHEY and SVGEGT. The CDR3 spans 15 residues.

This clonotype was counted ten times or more. V gene TRBV12-3 or TRBV12-4 combines with J gene TRBJ1-1; D is uncertain. The V end lost 7 bases, the J end lost 2 bases, and 11 bases lay between the germline ends. The CDR3 totals 13 residues. In nucleotides, the CDR3 is TGTGCCAGCACGGGGTCTATAAACACTGAAGCTTTCTTT. It yields the protein CASTGSINTEAFF.

The chain has TRBV7-9 and TRBJ2-5; 7 positions agree with TRBD2. The trim removed 7 bases at V and 2 bases at J, leaving 22 bases unmatched. CDR3 length equals 19 residues. CDR1 and CDR2 (germline): SEHNR, FQNEAQ (reference sequence). The CDR3 nucleotides read TGTGCCAGCAACGAGGTCCGGAGTTGGGGCCGGGACTATCAAGAGACCCAGTACTTC. Translating gives CASNEVRSWGRDYQETQYF.

As for this clonotype: Given the absence of the conserved phenylalanine or tryptophan at the CDR3 end, a read error is likely. The chain has TRBV7-9 and TRBJ2-5, with a tentative D call TRBD2 (5 bases). The CDR3 runs 12 residues. CDR1 and CDR2 (germline): SEHNR, FQNEAQ (reference sequence). Trimming left V 3 bases short and J 4 bases short, with 6 bases between. CDR3 residues: CASSFEGETQYL. The DNA of the CDR3 is TGTGCCAGCAGCTTCGAGGGAGAGACCCAGTACCTC.

For this clonotype: A much larger clone is a single base away; this may be a read error. The chain employs TRBV20-1 and TRBJ2-3; 11 bases map to TRBD2. The better agreement between TRBJ2-7 and the DNA end casts doubt on the J call. This CDR3 is built from 14 residues. Per the germline V gene, CDR1 is DFQATT and CDR2 is SNEGSKA (reference sequence). This CDR3 reads CSARRGLAGNEQYF. The CDR3 region has the DNA TGCAGTGCTAGACGAGGACTAGCGGGCAATGAGCAGTACTTC.

V and J are TRBV2 and TRBJ1-5, with no clear D. The CDR3 is 12 amino acids. CDR1 is SNHLY, CDR2 FYNNEI, per germline. Trimming cost V 4 bases and J 5 bases, with 6 bases left between them. For the CDR3, the DNA is TGTGCCAGCAGTGGGGTGGATCAGCCCCAGCATTTT. Its translation: CASSGVDQPQHF.

In this sample, this clonotype turned up many times. The J gene is TRBJ2-1, the V gene TRBV18, with D maybe TRBD1 (5 bases). Deletions cut 3 bases from V and 10 bases from J, with 10 bases between. The CDR3 has 12 residues. The germline CDR1 and CDR2 sequences are KGHSH and LQKENI. DNA for the CDR3: TGTGCCAGCTCACCGGGGCGTGCGGAGCAGTTCTTC. This encodes CASSPGRAEQFF.

This clonotype was found a few times. The rearrangement uses TRBV6-2 or TRBV6-3 and TRBJ1-6, with D possibly matching TRBD1 (5 bases). Germline V gene sequence: CDR1 MNHEY, CDR2 SVGEGT. Trimming removed 0 bases at V and 6 bases at J, with 9 bases between. The CDR3 contains 15 residues. The CDR3 nucleotides read TGTGCCAGCAGTTACTCGGCCAGGGTTAATTCACCCCTCCACTTT. As protein: CASSYSARVNSPLHF.

This clonotype came up many times. The CDR3, as DNA: TGCAGTGCTTCCAACCCCATTCACTCCACTAATGAAAAACTGTTTTTT. As protein: CSASNPIHSTNEKLFF. The V call is TRBV20-1, the J call TRBJ1-4; D unclear. V was trimmed by 5 bases and J by 2 bases, leaving 18 bases between them. The CDR3 contains 16 residues. CDR1 is DFQATT, CDR2 SNEGSKA, per germline (reference sequence).

This clonotype was detected only a few times. The rearrangement links TRBV6-5 to TRBJ1-1, with D perhaps TRBD1 (5 bases). This CDR3 is 16 amino acids long. Germline values: CDR1 MNHEY, CDR2 SVGAGI. Trimming removed 2 bases from V and 3 bases from J, with 16 bases in between. The CDR3 coding sequence is TGTGCCAGCAGTTACCCGGACTGGGGGGAGGACACTGAAGCTTTCTTT. Protein sequence: CASSYPDWGEDTEAFF.

This clonotype was seen many times. The chain couples TRBV12-3 or TRBV12-4 to TRBJ2-3; tentatively, D is TRBD1 or TRBD2 (5 bases each). V was pared by 6 bases and J by 2 bases, with 18 bases between. The CDR3 is 16 residues long. The CDR3 protein is CASSRVGAETTDTQYF. The CDR3, as DNA: TGTGCCAGCAGCCGAGTCGGGGCGGAGACCACAGATACGCAGTATTTT.

The table lists this clonotype with many counts. The gene calls are TRBV29-1 and TRBJ2-7; TRBD1 might be the D (6 bases). Germline V gene sequence: CDR1 SQVTM, CDR2 ANQGSEA. Trimming left V 7 bases short and J 1 base short, with 17 bases between. This CDR3 spans 14 amino acids. The CDR3 DNA is TGCAGCGCCAGCGACAGGACAGTATCCTACGAGCAGTACTTC. Encoded protein: CSASDRTVSYEQYF.

This clonotype has only a few counts. A much larger clone is a single base away; this may be a read error. The chain has TRBV5-8 and TRBJ2-3; 8 bases map to TRBD2. Per germline, CDR1 SGHTS and CDR2 YDEGEE. CDR3 length equals 14 residues. After removal of 5 bases from V and 2 bases from J, the junction contained 4 bases not matched to a gene. The CDR3: CASSLTSATDTQYF. CDR3 DNA: TGTGCCAGCAGTCTGACTAGCGCCACAGATACGCAGTATTTT.

This clonotype was seen ten or more times. The rearrangement uses TRBV7-2 and TRBJ2-2; no clear D gene. The CDR3 length is 14 residues. Germline CDR1 and CDR2: SGHTA and FQGNSA. Trimming left V 3 bases short and J 2 bases short, with 7 bases between. The CDR3 loop is CASSFLLNTGELFF. CDR3 nucleotides: TGTGCCAGCAGCTTTTTACTCAACACCGGGGAGCTGTTTTTT.

This clonotype has a count of ten or more. The chain couples TRBV11-2 to TRBJ2-5; no reliable D call. Germline V gene sequence: CDR1 SGHAT, CDR2 FQNNGV. With 0 bases removed from V and 3 bases from J, the gap between germline ends came to 11 bases. This CDR3 has 15 residues. The CDR3 DNA reads TGTGCCAGCAGCTTAGATCGCGGCGGAGAAGAGACCCAGTACTTC. Its translation is CASSLDRGGEETQYF.

This clonotype was picked up many times. The genes are TRBV29-1 and TRBJ1-1; D call uncertain. This CDR3 spans 12 amino acids. Trimming took 6 bases from V and 10 from J, leaving 18 bases between them. Germline CDR1 and CDR2: SQVTM and ANQGSEA. The CDR3 loop reads CSVADERLAAFF. The CDR3, as DNA: TGCAGCGTCGCAGACGAGCGGCTAGCAGCTTTCTTT.